The 23 T cell receptor beta chains below all came from one sample that was sequenced in a study of blood T cell repertoires in COVID-19. TCRdb's copy holds only in-frame clones and misses some; the assay was immunoSEQ multiplex PCR. This sample carries 80,000 to 100,000 clones, 80% of them seen once, and the ten largest clones take 15% to 20%. Sequenced material: peripheral blood. Every receptor here comes from a woman at least 80 years old with active or convalescent COVID-19.

V is TRBV9 and J is TRBJ1-5; D may be TRBD1 (5 bases). The CDR3 spans 18 residues. Germline CDR1 SGDLS, CDR2 YYNGEE. V lost 0 bases, J lost 2 bases, and 18 bases lay in between. The CDR3, as DNA: TGTGCCAGCAGCGTAGCTTGGGGACGGGAGGACGGCAATCAGCCCCAGCATTTT. Its protein is CASSVAWGREDGNQPQHF.

This clone was seen just once. The chain employs TRBV28 and TRBJ1-2; 9 bases are a match to TRBD1. CDR1 and CDR2 from the germline V gene are MDHEN and SYDVKM. Trimming removed 6 bases from V and 6 bases from J; junction bases left unmatched: 5. The CDR3 extends over 13 amino acids. CDR3 coding DNA: TGTGCCAGCAGAACAGGGGGCATACATGGCTACACCTTC. This translates into CASRTGGIHGYTF.

This chain uses TRBV6-2 or TRBV6-3 with TRBJ1-5, with D maybe TRBD1 (5 bases). CDR3 length: 16 amino acids. Trimming removed 7 bases at V and 6 bases at J, with 22 bases between. Germline-derived CDR1 and CDR2 are MNHEY and SVGEGT. The CDR3 coding sequence is TGTGCCAGCACCCCCGGCGGGGCGGGGAGAAGTCAGCCCCAGCATTTT. Amino acids: CASTPGGAGRSQPQHF.

The chain combines TRBV4-2 with TRBJ2-3, with D perhaps TRBD2 (6 bases). Germline loops: CDR1 LGHNA, CDR2 YNFKEQ. The CDR3 spans 17 residues. The V gene lost 1 base and the J gene lost 1 base, with 15 bases spanning the gap. CDR3 sequence (DNA): TGTGCCAGCAGCCAAGTGGTCGGGCGGGGACGCACAGATACGCAGTATTTT. Translation gives CASSQVVGRGRTDTQYF.

The V gene is TRBV19, the J gene TRBJ1-6, with 7 bases identical to TRBD1. The CDR3 extends over 15 amino acids. J lost 5 bases, V lost 6 bases, and 7 bases had no gene match. CDR1 is LNHDA and CDR2 is SQIVND in the germline V gene (reference sequence). This CDR3 is CASSQAGGHNSPLHF. The CDR3, as DNA: TGTGCCAGTAGCCAAGCAGGGGGTCATAATTCACCCCTCCACTTT. Combining the CDR3 with reference TRBV19 and TRBJ1-6 gives the whole variable domain DGGITQSPKYLFRKEGQNVTLSCEQNLNHDAMYWYRQDPGQGLRLIYYSQIVNDFQKGDIAEGYSVSREKKESFPLTVTSAQKNPTAFYLCASSQAGGHNSPLHFGNGTRLTVT.

The chain recombines TRBV6-4 with TRBJ2-3; no clear D. Trimming left V 3 bases short and J 5 bases short, with 9 bases between. The CDR3 loop spans 13 amino acids. Germline V CDR1 and CDR2: MRHNA, SNTAGT. CDR3 loop: CASSEIAGDTQYF. CDR3 in DNA: TGTGCCAGCAGTGAAATTGCCGGAGATACGCAGTATTTT.

V gene TRBV5-1 combines with J gene TRBJ2-7, with D perhaps matching TRBD1 (5 bases). V was cut by 4 bases and J by 2 bases, with 10 bases left in between. CDR1 SGHRS and CDR2 YFSETQ come from the germline V gene. The CDR3 is 13 residues long. CDR3 region: CASSIQGTYEQYF. The CDR3 region has the DNA TGCGCCAGCAGCATCCAGGGCACCTACGAGCAGTACTTC.

The chain recombines TRBV6-2 or TRBV6-3 with TRBJ2-7; 10 bases agree with TRBD2. The V and J ends lost 5 bases and 7 bases, in that order; junction bases with no gene match: 17. CDR1 is MNHEY, CDR2 SVGEGT, per germline. The CDR3 sequence is 17 residues long. CDR3 in DNA: TGTGCCAGCAGTAATCCAACTAGCGGGATAGGGCGACGGGAGCAGTACTTC. Its translation: CASSNPTSGIGRREQYF.

This clone has a handful of counts. The chain uses TRBV5-4 and TRBJ2-1; perhaps TRBD2 as D (5 bases). CDR3 size: 12 residues. The V gene lost 2 bases and the J gene lost 6 bases, with 6 bases spanning the gap. Germline values: CDR1 SGHNT, CDR2 YYREEE (reference sequence). Here the CDR3 reads CASSLGSNEQFF. The CDR3 bases are TGTGCCAGCAGCTTAGGGAGCAATGAGCAGTTCTTC.

The rearrangement joins TRBV3-1 (or the pseudogene TRBV3-2) to TRBJ1-2; D gene unclear. CDR1 is LGHDT and CDR2 is YNNKEL in the germline V gene (reference sequence). This CDR3 spans 13 amino acids. V shed 0 bases and J shed 4 bases, with 6 bases lying between them. CDR3 protein: CASSQDSGYGYTF. Here the CDR3 DNA reads TGTGCCAGCAGCCAAGATTCGGGCTATGGCTACACCTTC.

This clone was recorded only once. This rearrangement joins TRBV5-1 to TRBJ2-4; 7 nucleotides agree with TRBD1. CDR3 length: 15 residues. CDR1 is SGHRS and CDR2 is YFSETQ in the germline V gene. V shed 3 bases and J 8 bases; nucleotides not matched to a gene: 11. CDR3 in DNA: TGCGCCAGCAGCTGGGGCCTACTCGGACAGGACATTCAGTACTTC. Translating it yields CASSWGLLGQDIQYF.

The chain recombines TRBV18 with TRBJ1-5; D gene ambiguous. The CDR3 extends over 16 amino acids. Per the germline V gene, CDR1 is KGHSH and CDR2 is LQKENI. Deletions cut 2 bases from V and 1 base from J, with 12 bases between. DNA of the CDR3: TGTGCCAGCTCACCAACCCCAGTGACAAGCAATCAGCCCCAGCATTTT. Encoded protein: CASSPTPVTSNQPQHF.

V and J are TRBV29-1 and TRBJ2-3; tentatively, D is TRBD1 (6 bases). The CDR3 loop spans 12 amino acids. CDR1 and CDR2 (germline): SQVTM, ANQGSEA. In DNA, the CDR3 is TGCAAGGTACAGGGCCCCGGGGATACGCAGTATTTT. The encoded protein is CKVQGPGDTQYF.

The chain carries TRBV7-2 and TRBJ2-5; 8 nucleotides align to TRBD2. Germline assignment: CDR1 SGHTA and CDR2 FQGNSA. The CDR3 is made up of 13 amino acids. V trimming: 11 bases; J trimming: 3 bases; junction bases outside the gene matches: 8. The CDR3 coding sequence is TGTGCCTGCGGGGGGCGGGGGAAAGAGACCCAGTACTTC. Its protein is CACGGRGKETQYF.

This clone was detected many times. V is TRBV7-8 and J is TRBJ1-5; 7 bases are a match to TRBD1. In germline, CDR1 is SGHVS, CDR2 FQNEAQ. The CDR3 covers 16 residues. V lost 1 base, J lost 2 bases, and 5 bases stayed unmatched. The CDR3 DNA sequence: TGTGCCAGCAGCTTAGTCCAGGGGGAAGGCAATCAGCCCCAGCATTTT. This sequence encodes CASSLVQGEGNQPQHF. Variable domain in full (rest from reference TRBV7-8 and TRBJ1-5): GAGVSQSPRYKVAKRGQDVALRCDPISGHVSLFWYQQALGQGPEFLTYFQNEAQLDKSGLPSDRFFAERPEGSVSTLKIQRTQQEDSAVYLCASSLVQGEGNQPQHFGDGTRLSIL.

The chain recombines TRBV12-3 or TRBV12-4 with TRBJ1-2, with D perhaps matching TRBD1 (5 bases). The V end lost 5 bases, the J end lost 4 bases, and 8 bases lay between the germline ends. CDR3 length: 12 residues. Here the CDR3 DNA reads TGTGCCAGCAGTCCGCAGGGCTATGGCTACACCTTC. Its protein product is CASSPQGYGYTF.

The CDR3 here is CASRTSGRSMKTQYF. CDR3 nucleotides: TGTGCCAGCAGGACTAGCGGGAGGTCGATGAAGACCCAGTACTTC. V is TRBV7-2 and J is TRBJ2-5; 13 bases align to TRBD2. With V trimmed by 6 bases and J by 6 bases, 7 bases remained unmatched. The CDR3 consists of 15 residues. CDR1 is SGHTA and CDR2 is FQGNSA in the germline V gene.

The chain couples TRBV5-1 to TRBJ2-3, with 9 nucleotides matching TRBD2. The CDR3 is 15 residues long. Unmatched junction bases numbered 6, after V lost 4 bases and J lost 3 bases. The germline gives CDR1 SGHRS, CDR2 YFSETQ. The CDR3 DNA reads as TGCGCCAGCAGCCCTAGCGGGGCGATAACAGATACGCAGTATTTT. Translation: CASSPSGAITDTQYF.

The chain is built from TRBV7-9 and TRBJ1-3, with a weak D call TRBD1 (5 bases). CDR3 length equals 14 residues. V lost 2 bases to trimming and J lost 0 bases, with 5 bases between them. CDR1 SEHNR and CDR2 FQNEAQ come from the germline V gene (reference sequence). The CDR3 loop reads CASSLQGSGNTIYF. Written as DNA, the CDR3 is TGTGCCAGCAGCTTACAGGGCTCTGGAAACACCATATATTTT.

This rearrangement joins TRBV18 to TRBJ1-3; TRBD1 might be the D (5 bases). With 2 bases removed from V and 4 bases from J, the gap between germline ends came to 15 bases. CDR1 and CDR2 from the germline V gene are KGHSH and LQKENI. The CDR3 covers 16 residues. The CDR3 loop is CASSPYAGSDGNTIYF. The CDR3, as DNA: TGTGCCAGCTCACCATATGCAGGGTCTGACGGAAACACCATATATTTT.

This chain links TRBV6-2 or TRBV6-3 with TRBJ2-3; D is possibly TRBD2 (6 bases). CDR1 and CDR2 (germline): MNHEY, SVGEGT. The CDR3 consists of 15 residues. V was cut by 6 bases and J by 4 bases, with 17 bases left in between. The CDR3 DNA reads as TGTGCCAGCAGCCCCCTAACAACTAGCTCAGATACGCAGTATTTT. Its translation is CASSPLTTSSDTQYF.

The chain carries TRBV19 and TRBJ1-2; TRBD1 might be the D (5 bases). V lost 5 bases and J 3 bases, leaving 13 bases between the germline ends. The CDR3 contains 14 residues. The V gene's germline CDR1 is LNHDA and CDR2 SQIVND (reference sequence). The CDR3 DNA sequence: TGTGCCAGTAGTTTGGCAGGCAGGGACTATGGCTACACCTTC. Protein: CASSLAGRDYGYTF.

The V call is TRBV9, the J call TRBJ2-1; 9 bases match TRBD1. There are 15 residues in the CDR3. Looked up from germline, CDR1 is SGDLS and CDR2 is YYNGEE. The V gene end was trimmed by 3 bases and the J gene end by 2 bases; junction bases not matched to a gene: 3. CDR3 nucleotides: TGTGCCAGCAGCGAACGACAGGGGGCCTACAATGAGCAGTTCTTC. This codes for CASSERQGAYNEQFF.